This TCR beta chain was identified during a study of OX40 agonist ivuxolimab in advanced cancers. Clones were sequenced by immunoSEQ multiplex PCR, and TCRdb holds only the in-frame ones, with some missing. The table has approximately 26,000 clones, approximately 83% seen once. About this clone: What it binds is unknown.

Study outcomes and limitations: Low levels of normalized T-cell clonal expansion also appeared in some nonresponders.

Blood sampling took place at baseline, cycle 4 day 1, and cycle 7 day 1. CDR3 length: 14 residues. CDR1 and CDR2 (germline): MNHEY, SVGAGI. Trimming took 0 bases from V and 6 from J, leaving 10 bases between them. The material was CD4+ or CD8+ T cells sorted from blood, obtained in a trial of the OX40 agonist ivuxolimab. This chain uses TRBV6-5 with TRBJ2-3; TRBD2 might be the D (5 bases). This TCR came from an adult with an advanced solid tumor such as melanoma, head and neck, liver or kidney cancer. Written as DNA, the CDR3 is TGTGCCAGCAGTTACTCGAGGGCTGGTGATACGCAGTATTTT. This encodes CASSYSRAGDTQYF.